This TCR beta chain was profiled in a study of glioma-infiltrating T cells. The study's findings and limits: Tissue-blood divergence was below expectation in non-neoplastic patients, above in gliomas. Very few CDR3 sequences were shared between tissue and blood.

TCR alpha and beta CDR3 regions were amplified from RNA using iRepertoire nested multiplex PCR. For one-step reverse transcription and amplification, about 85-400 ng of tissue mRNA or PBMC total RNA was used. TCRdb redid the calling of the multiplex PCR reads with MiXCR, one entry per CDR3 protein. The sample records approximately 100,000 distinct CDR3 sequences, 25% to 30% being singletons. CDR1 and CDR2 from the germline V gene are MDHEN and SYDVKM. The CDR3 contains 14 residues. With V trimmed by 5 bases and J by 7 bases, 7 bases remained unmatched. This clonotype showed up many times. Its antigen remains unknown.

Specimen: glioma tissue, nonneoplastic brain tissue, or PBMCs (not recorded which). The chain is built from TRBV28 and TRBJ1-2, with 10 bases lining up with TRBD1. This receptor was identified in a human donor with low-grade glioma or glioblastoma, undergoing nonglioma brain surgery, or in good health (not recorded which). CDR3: CASSPGTGDTGYTF. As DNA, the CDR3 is TGTGCCAGCAGTCCCGGGACAGGGGACACTGGCTACACCTTC.